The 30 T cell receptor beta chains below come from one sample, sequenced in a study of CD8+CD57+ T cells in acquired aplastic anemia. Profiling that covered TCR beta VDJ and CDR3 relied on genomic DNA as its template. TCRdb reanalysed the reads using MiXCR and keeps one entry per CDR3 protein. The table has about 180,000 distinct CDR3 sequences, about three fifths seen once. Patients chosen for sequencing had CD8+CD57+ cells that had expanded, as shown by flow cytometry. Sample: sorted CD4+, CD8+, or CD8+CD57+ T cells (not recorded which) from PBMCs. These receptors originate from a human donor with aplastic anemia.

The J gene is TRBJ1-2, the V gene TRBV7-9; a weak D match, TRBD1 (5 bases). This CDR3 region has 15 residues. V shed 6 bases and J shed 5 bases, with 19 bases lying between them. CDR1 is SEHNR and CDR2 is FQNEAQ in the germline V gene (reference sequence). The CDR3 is CASRPRDSGRYGYTF. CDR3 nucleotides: TGTGCCAGCAGACCTCGGGACTCAGGACGGTATGGCTACACCTTC.

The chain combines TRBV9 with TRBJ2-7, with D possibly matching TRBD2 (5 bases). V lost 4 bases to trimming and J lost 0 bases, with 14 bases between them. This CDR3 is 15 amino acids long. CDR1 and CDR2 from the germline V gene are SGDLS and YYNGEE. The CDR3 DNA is TGTGCCAGCAGCTCCTTCGGTGGGAGCTCCTACGAGCAGTACTTC. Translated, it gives CASSSFGGSSYEQYF. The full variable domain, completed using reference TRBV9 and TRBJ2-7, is DSGVTQTPKHLITATGQRVTLRCSPRSGDLSVYWYQQSLDQGLQFLIQYYNGEERAKGNILERFSAQQFPDLHSELNLSSLELGDSALYFCASSSFGGSSYEQYFGPGTRLTVT.

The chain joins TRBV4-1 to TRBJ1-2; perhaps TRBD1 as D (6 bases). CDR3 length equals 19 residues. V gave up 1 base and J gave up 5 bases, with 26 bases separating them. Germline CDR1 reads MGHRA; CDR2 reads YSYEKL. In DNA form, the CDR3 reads TGCGCCAGCAGCCAAGGAATCCCCGTACAGGGAACAATCCAGTATGGCTACACCTTC. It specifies CASSQGIPVQGTIQYGYTF.

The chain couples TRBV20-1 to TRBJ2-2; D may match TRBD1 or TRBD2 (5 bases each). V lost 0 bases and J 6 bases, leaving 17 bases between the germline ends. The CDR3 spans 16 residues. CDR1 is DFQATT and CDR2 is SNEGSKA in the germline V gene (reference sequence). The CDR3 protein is CSARDSGQGSAGELFF. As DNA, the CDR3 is TGCAGTGCTAGAGATTCGGGGCAGGGTTCAGCCGGGGAGCTGTTTTTT.

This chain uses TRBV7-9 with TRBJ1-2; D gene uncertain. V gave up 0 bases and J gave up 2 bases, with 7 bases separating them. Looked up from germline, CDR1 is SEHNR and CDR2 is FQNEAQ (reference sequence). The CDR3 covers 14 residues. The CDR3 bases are TGTGCCAGCAGCTTAGCATGGGGAAACTATGGCTACACCTTC. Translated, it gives CASSLAWGNYGYTF.

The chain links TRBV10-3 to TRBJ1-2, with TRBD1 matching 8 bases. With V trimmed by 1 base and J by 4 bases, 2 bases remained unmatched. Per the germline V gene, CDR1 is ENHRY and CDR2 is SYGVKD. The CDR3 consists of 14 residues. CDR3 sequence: CAISEWDRSYGYTF. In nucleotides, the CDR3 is TGTGCCATCAGTGAGTGGGACAGGTCCTATGGCTACACCTTC.

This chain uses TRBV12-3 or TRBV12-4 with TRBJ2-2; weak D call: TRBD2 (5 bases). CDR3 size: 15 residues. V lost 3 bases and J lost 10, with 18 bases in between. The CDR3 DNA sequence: TGTGCCAGCAGTTTGGAGAGGGCCTCAATCTCGGAGCTGTTTTTT. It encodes CASSLERASISELFF.

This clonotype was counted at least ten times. CDR3 DNA sequence: TGTGCCAGCAGCTTAGGGGGGGCGCGAATGAACACTGAAGCTTTCTTT. Protein: CASSLGGARMNTEAFF. This rearrangement joins TRBV13 to TRBJ1-1; the D gene is possibly TRBD1 (6 bases). V dropped 0 bases and J dropped 0 bases, with 11 bases sitting between them. CDR1 is PRHDT, CDR2 FYEKMQ, per germline (reference sequence). The CDR3 has 16 amino acids. The entire variable domain, with the rest obtained from reference TRBV13 and TRBJ1-1, is as follows: AAGVIQSPRHLIKEKRETATLKCYPIPRHDTVYWYQQGPGQDPQFLISFYEKMQSDKGSIPDRFSAQQFSDYHSELNMSSLELGDSALYFCASSLGGARMNTEAFFGQGTRLTVV.

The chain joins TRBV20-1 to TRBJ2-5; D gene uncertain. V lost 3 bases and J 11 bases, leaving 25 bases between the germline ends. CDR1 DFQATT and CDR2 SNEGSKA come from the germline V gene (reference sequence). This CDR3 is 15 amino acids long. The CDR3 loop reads CSARPSPQSLGIQYF. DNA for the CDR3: TGCAGTGCTAGGCCTTCACCACAAAGTCTTGGAATACAGTACTTC.

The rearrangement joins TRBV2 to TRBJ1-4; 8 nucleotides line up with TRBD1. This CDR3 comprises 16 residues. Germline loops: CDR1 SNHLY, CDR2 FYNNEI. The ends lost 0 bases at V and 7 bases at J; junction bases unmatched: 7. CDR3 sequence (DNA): TGTGCCAGCAGTGAAGCGGGGGACAGGATCTTTGAAAAACTGTTTTTT. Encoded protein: CASSEAGDRIFEKLFF. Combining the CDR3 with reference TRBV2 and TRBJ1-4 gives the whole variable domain EPEVTQTPSHQVTQMGQEVILRCVPISNHLYFYWYRQILGQKVEFLVSFYNNEISEKSEIFDDQFSVERPDGSNFTLKIRSTKLEDSAMYFCASSEAGDRIFEKLFFGSGTQLSVL.

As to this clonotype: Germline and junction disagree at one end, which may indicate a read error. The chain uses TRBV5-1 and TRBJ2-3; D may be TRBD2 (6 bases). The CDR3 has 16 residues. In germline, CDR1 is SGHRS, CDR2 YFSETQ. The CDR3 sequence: CASSLPGGWGADTQYF. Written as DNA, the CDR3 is TGTGCCAGCAGCCTGCCCGGGGGATGGGGGGCAGATACGCAGTATTTT.

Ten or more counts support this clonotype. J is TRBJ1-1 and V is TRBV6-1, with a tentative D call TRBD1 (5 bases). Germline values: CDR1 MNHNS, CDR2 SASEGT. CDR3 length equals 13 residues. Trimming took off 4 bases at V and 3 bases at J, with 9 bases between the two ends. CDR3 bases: TGTGCCAGCAGTGGCAGGGAGCACACTGAAGCTTTCTTT. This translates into CASSGREHTEAFF.

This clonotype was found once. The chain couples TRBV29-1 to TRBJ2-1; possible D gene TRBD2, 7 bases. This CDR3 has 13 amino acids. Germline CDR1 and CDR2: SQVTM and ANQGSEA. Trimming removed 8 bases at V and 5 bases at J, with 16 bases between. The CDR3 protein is CSTERGHNNEQFF. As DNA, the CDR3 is TGCAGCACCGAGCGGGGACACAACAATGAGCAGTTCTTC.

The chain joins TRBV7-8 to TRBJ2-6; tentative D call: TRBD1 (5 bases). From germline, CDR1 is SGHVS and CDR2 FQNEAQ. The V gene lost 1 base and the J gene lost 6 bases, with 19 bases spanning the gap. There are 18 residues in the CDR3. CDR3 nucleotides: TGTGCCAGCAGCTTAGAGCTAGGGGCTACCCCTCAGGCCAACGTCCTGACTTTC. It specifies CASSLELGATPQANVLTF.

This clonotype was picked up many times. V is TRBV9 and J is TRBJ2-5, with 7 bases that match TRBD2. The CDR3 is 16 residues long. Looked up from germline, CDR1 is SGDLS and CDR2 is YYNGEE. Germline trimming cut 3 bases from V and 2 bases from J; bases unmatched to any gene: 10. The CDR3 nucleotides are TGTGCCAGCAGCGGAAGCGGGACCCTCCGGCAAGAGACCCAGTACTTC. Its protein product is CASSGSGTLRQETQYF.

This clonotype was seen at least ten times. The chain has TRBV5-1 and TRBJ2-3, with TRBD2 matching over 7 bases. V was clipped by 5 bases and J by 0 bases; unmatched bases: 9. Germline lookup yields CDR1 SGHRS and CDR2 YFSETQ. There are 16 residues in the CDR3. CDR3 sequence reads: CASRVISGLSTDTQYF. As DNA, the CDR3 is TGCGCCAGCAGGGTAATTAGCGGGCTTAGCACAGATACGCAGTATTTT.

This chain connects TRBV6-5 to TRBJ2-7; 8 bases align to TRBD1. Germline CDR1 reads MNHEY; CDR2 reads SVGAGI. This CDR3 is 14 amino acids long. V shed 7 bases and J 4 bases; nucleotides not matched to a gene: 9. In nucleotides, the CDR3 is TGTGCCAGCATATCACAGGGGGTGAGATACGAGCAGTACTTC. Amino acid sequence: CASISQGVRYEQYF.

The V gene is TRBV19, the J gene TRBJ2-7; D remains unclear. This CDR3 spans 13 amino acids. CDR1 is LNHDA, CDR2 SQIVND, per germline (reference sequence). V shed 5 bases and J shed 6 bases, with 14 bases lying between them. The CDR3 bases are TGTGCCAGTAGTTGGGATCCTCGCAGCGAGCAGTACTTC. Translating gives CASSWDPRSEQYF.

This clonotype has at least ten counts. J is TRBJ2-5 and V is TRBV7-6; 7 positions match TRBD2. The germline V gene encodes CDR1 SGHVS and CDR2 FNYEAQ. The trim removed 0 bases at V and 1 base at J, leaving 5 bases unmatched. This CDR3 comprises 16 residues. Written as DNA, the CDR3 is TGTGCCAGCAGCTTAGCGCCTAGCGGAACCCAAGAGACCCAGTACTTC. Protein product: CASSLAPSGTQETQYF.

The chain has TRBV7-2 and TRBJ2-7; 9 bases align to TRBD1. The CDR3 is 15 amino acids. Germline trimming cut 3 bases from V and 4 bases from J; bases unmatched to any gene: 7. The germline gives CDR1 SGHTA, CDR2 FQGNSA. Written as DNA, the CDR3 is TGTGCCAGCAGCTTTAGACAGGGGGTCGTTTACGAGCAGTACTTC. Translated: CASSFRQGVVYEQYF.

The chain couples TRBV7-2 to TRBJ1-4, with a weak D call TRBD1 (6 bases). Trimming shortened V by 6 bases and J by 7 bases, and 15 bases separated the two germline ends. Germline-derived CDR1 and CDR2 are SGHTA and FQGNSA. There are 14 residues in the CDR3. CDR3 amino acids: CASSLTGSGEKLFF. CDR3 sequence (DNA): TGTGCCAGCAGTCTGACAGGAAGCGGTGAAAAACTGTTTTTT.

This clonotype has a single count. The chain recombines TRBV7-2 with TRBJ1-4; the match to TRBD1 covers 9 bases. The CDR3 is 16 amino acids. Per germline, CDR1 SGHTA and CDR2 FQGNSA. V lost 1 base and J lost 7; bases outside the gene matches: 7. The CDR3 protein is CASSLVMTGGLEKLFF. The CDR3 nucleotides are TGTGCCAGCAGCTTAGTTATGACAGGGGGACTTGAAAAACTGTTTTTT.

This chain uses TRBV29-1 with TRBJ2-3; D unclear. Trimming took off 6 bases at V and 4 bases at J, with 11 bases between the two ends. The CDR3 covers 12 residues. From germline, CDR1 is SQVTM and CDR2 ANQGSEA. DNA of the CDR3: TGCAGCGTACGCTCCAGCGCAGATACGCAGTATTTT. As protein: CSVRSSADTQYF.

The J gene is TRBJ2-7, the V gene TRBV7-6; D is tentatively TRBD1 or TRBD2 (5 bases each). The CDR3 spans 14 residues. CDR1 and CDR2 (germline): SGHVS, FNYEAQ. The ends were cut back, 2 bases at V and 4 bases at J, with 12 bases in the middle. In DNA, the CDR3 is TGTGCCAGCAGCTTATCGTCGGGGCCGTACGAGCAGTACTTC. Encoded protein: CASSLSSGPYEQYF.

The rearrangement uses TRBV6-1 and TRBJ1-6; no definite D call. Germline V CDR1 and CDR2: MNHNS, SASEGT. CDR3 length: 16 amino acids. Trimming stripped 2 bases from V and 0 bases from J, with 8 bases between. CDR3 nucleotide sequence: TGTGCCAGCAGTGAATTTGGGAGCTCCTATAATTCACCCCTCCACTTT. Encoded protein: CASSEFGSSYNSPLHF.

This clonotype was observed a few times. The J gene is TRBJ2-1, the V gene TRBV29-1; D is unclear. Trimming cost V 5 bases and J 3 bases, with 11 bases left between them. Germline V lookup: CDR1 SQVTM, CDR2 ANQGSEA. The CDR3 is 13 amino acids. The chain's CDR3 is CSVLGDLYNEQFF. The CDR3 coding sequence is TGCAGCGTTCTAGGTGATCTCTACAATGAGCAGTTCTTC.

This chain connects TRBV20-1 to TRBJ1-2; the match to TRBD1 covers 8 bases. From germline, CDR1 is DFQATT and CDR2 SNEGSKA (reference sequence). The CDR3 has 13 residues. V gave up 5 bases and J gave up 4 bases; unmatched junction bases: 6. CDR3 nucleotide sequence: TGCAGTGCTTATGGACAGGGAGCCTATGGCTACACCTTC. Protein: CSAYGQGAYGYTF.

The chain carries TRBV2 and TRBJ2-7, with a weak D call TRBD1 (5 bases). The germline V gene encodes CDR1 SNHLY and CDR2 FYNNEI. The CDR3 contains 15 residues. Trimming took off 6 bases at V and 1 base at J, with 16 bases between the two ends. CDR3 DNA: TGTGCCAGCAGCCCCGACAGAGCTCTTTCCTACGAGCAGTACTTC. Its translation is CASSPDRALSYEQYF.

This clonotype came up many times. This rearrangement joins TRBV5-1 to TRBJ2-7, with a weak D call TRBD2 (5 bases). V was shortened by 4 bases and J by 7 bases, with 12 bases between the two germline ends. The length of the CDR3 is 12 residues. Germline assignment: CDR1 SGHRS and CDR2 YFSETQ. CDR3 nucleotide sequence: TGCGCCAGCAGCCTGGAATCGGGAGAGCAGTACTTC. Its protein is CASSLESGEQYF.

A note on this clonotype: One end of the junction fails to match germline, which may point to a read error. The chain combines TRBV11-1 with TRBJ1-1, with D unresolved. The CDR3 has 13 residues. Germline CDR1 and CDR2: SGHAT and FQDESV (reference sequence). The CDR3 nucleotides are TGCGCCAGCAGCCGAGGCCGGGGTTTTGAAGCTTTCTTT. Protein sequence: CASSRGRGFEAFF.